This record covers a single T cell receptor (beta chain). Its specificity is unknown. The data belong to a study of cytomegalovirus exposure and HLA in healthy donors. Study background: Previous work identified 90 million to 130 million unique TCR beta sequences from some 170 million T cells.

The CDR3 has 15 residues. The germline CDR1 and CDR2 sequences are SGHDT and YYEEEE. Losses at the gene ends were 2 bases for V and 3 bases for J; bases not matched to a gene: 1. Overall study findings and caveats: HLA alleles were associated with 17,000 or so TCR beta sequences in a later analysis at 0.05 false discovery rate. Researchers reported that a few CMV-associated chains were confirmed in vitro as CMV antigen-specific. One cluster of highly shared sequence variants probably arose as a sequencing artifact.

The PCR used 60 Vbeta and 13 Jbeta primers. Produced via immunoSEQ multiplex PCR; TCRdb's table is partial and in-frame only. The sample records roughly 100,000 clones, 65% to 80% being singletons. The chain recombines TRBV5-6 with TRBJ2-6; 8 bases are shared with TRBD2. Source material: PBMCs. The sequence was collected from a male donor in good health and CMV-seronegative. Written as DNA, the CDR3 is TGTGCCAGCAGCTTTCTAGCGGGTGGGGCCAACGTCCTGACTTTC. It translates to CASSFLAGGANVLTF.